The next 20 T cell receptor beta chains were all read from a single sample in a study of CD4 and CD8 cells across lung adenocarcinoma regions. One entry per CDR3 protein results from TCRdb running MiXCR on the PCR reads. The sample carries about 25,000 distinct CDR3 sequences, 53% recorded once. Sample: CD8+ T cells from the center of a lung tumor. The receptor set was obtained from a male donor with lung adenocarcinoma. The CD4 and CD8 labels of this study may be unreliable.

The chain has TRBV4-1 and TRBJ1-5; D gene ambiguous. CDR1 MGHRA and CDR2 YSYEKL come from the germline V gene. The CDR3 contains 16 residues. V lost 2 bases and J lost 6, with 17 bases in between. CDR3 bases: TGCGCCAGCAGCCAACATACAATGAATGTGGTTCAGCCCCAGCATTTT. Its translation is CASSQHTMNVVQPQHF.

This chain links TRBV6-1 with TRBJ2-3, with D possibly being TRBD2 (5 bases). Trimming shortened V by 8 bases and J by 10 bases, and 22 bases separated the two germline ends. In germline, CDR1 is MNHNS, CDR2 SASEGT. This CDR3 has 14 amino acids. DNA for the CDR3: TGTGCCAGCCTCCAGGCTGTGAACACCGGGGCGCAGTATTTT. It codes for CASLQAVNTGAQYF.

This clonotype was found many times. The V gene is TRBV27, the J gene TRBJ2-6, with D hard to call. Germline V CDR1 and CDR2: MNHEY, SMNVEV (reference sequence). This CDR3 has 16 amino acids. V lost 3 bases and J 0 bases, leaving 9 bases between the germline ends. The CDR3: CASSLARNSGANVLTF. For the CDR3, the DNA is TGTGCCAGCAGTTTGGCCAGGAACTCTGGGGCCAACGTCCTGACTTTC. Variable domain in full (rest from reference TRBV27 and TRBJ2-6): EAQVTQNPRYLITVTGKKLTVTCSQNMNHEYMSWYRQDPGLGLRQIYYSMNVEVTDKGDVPEGYKVSRKEKRNFPLILESPSPNQTSLYFCASSLARNSGANVLTFGAGSRLTVL.

The chain uses TRBV7-2 and TRBJ2-3; TRBD1 matches at 11 bases. The assigned J gene may be wrong: the sequence end matches TRBJ2-7 better. Per the germline V gene, CDR1 is SGHTA and CDR2 is FQGNSA. There are 16 residues in the CDR3. CDR3 DNA: TGTGCCAGCAGCCGGGGACAGGGGGGACTCTCCTACGAGCAGTACTTC. This sequence encodes CASSRGQGGLSYEQYF.

This chain links TRBV10-1 with TRBJ2-4; possible D gene TRBD2, 6 bases. The assigned J gene may be wrong: the sequence end matches TRBJ2-5 better. Germline CDR1 and CDR2: WNHNN and SYGVQD (reference sequence). CDR3 length equals 17 residues. DNA of the CDR3: TGCGCCAGCACAGCGGGCCTCGTGAGCCTTGACAAAAAGACCCAGTACTTC. This translates into CASTAGLVSLDKKTQYF.

This sequence joins TRBV6-5 and TRBJ2-2; D ambiguous. This CDR3 has 12 amino acids. Germline values: CDR1 MNHEY, CDR2 SVGAGI. Trimming removed 2 bases at V and 6 bases at J, with 4 bases between. The CDR3 bases are TGTGCCAGCAGTTACGGGTCCGGGGAGCTGTTTTTT. Protein sequence: CASSYGSGELFF.

This clonotype was seen ten or more times. V usage is TRBV4-1 and J usage is TRBJ2-1; 10 nucleotides match TRBD2. With the DNA end fitting TRBJ2-7 better, the J assignment may be wrong. The CDR3 spans 14 residues. Looked up from germline, CDR1 is MGHRA and CDR2 is YSYEKL. CDR3 sequence: CASSQELAGPSQYF. CDR3 in DNA: TGCGCCAGCAGCCAAGAACTAGCGGGACCTTCGCAGTACTTC.

In this sample, this clonotype turned up many times. V gene TRBV14 combines with J gene TRBJ2-1, with 9 bases identical to TRBD2. The CDR3 has 14 residues. Germline V gene data show CDR1 as SGHDN and CDR2 as FVKESK. The V gene end was trimmed by 1 base and the J gene end by 12 bases; junction bases not matched to a gene: 7. CDR3 in amino acids: CASSQVAAGGTQFF. CDR3 DNA sequence: TGTGCCAGCAGCCAAGTGGCAGCGGGAGGAACGCAGTTCTTC.

About this clonotype itself: One end of the junction fails to match germline, which may point to a read error. This chain joins TRBV6-1 and TRBJ2-3; the D call may be TRBD1 or TRBD2 (5 bases each). Germline lookup yields CDR1 MNHNS and CDR2 SASEGT. The CDR3 has 14 amino acids. The CDR3 DNA reads TGTGCGGGCAGAGGGGCGCGAGGGCAAGATACGCAGTATTTC. Translating gives CAGRGARGQDTQYF.

The chain recombines TRBV7-6 with TRBJ2-1; maybe TRBD2 (6 bases). V was clipped by 5 bases and J by 12 bases, with 26 bases between them. The CDR3 covers 16 residues. CDR1 is SGHVS, CDR2 FNYEAQ, per germline. The DNA for the CDR3 is TGTGCCAGCAGCCCCAACCTGCTAGCGAGCACCGATACGCAGTTCTTC. Residues: CASSPNLLASTDTQFF.

For this clonotype: The junction does not match germline at one end; this may be a read error. The rearrangement uses TRBV6-2 or TRBV6-3 and TRBJ2-4, with a tentative D call TRBD1 (7 bases). CDR3 size: 16 residues. Germline CDR1 is MNHEY and CDR2 is SVGEGT. The CDR3 DNA reads as TGTGCCAGCAGTTCCAGGGGGGACCGAGACAAAAACACTCAGTACTTC. Protein sequence: CASSSRGDRDKNTQYF.

This clonotype was picked up one time. The chain recombines TRBV6-1 with TRBJ2-5; 9 nucleotides match TRBD1. J lost 4 bases, V lost 5 bases, and 8 bases had no gene match. The CDR3 is 15 residues long. Per the germline V gene, CDR1 is MNHNS and CDR2 is SASEGT. Written as DNA, the CDR3 is TGTGCCAGCAGTATTAGACAGGGGGGGGTAGAGACCCAGTACTTC. Amino acid sequence: CASSIRQGGVETQYF.

This clonotype occurred many times. Being one base from a much bigger clone, this may be a read error. The chain couples TRBV6-5 to TRBJ2-5; TRBD2 is a possible D gene (6 bases). The CDR3 is 14 amino acids. The germline V and J ends were trimmed by 1 base and 11 bases, with 17 bases remaining between them. Germline V gives CDR1 MNHEY, CDR2 SVGAGI. CDR3 nucleotides: TGTGCCAGCAGTTACTTGCGGGACCACAATGAGCAGTACTTC. Translating gives CASSYLRDHNEQYF.

J is TRBJ2-3 and V is TRBV10-3; 7 positions agree with TRBD2. CDR1 is ENHRY and CDR2 is SYGVKD in the germline V gene. The CDR3 spans 14 residues. The CDR3 nucleotides read TGTGGCGTCAGGGCGGCGGGAGCTGCAGATACGCAGTATTTT. The encoded protein is CGVRAAGAADTQYF.

This clonotype has a count of ten or more. CDR3 in DNA: TGTGCCACCAAGGACTTATCCAATGAGCAGTTCTTC. This encodes CATKDLSNEQFF. The rearrangement uses TRBV15 and TRBJ2-1, with D maybe TRBD2 (5 bases). Germline CDR1 is LNHNV and CDR2 is YYDKDF (reference sequence). The CDR3 is 12 amino acids. V lost 7 bases and J 6 bases, leaving 10 bases between the germline ends.

This clonotype has ten or more counts. The rearrangement joins TRBV5-1 to TRBJ2-5; maybe TRBD1 (5 bases). The CDR3 covers 14 residues. V lost 0 bases, J lost 5 bases, and 11 bases lay in between. From germline, CDR1 is SGHRS and CDR2 YFSETQ. This CDR3 reads CASSLDSGLETQYF. The DNA of the CDR3 is TGCGCCAGCAGCTTGGACTCAGGGCTGGAGACCCAGTACTTC. Full variable domain (missing parts from reference TRBV5-1 and TRBJ2-5): KAGVTQTPRYLIKTRGQQVTLSCSPISGHRSVSWYQQTPGQGLQFLFEYFSETQRNKGNFPGRFSGRQFSNSRSEMNVSTLELGDSALYLCASSLDSGLETQYFGPGTRLLVL.

This clonotype was picked up one time. As the CDR3 is not closed by the conserved phenylalanine or tryptophan, this likely results from a read error. The DNA is left out, because the CDR3 cannot be placed on it with certainty; the CDR3 is given as TCRdb lists it. The gene calls are TRBV15 and TRBJ2-1; the table's D call, TRBD1, was not checked against the DNA. Germline V gene lookup returns CDR1 LNHNV and CDR2 YYDKDF (reference sequence). With termini counted, the CDR3 has 15 amino acids. CDR3 in amino acids: CATTPGQASLAFLPR.

At least ten counts were recorded for this clonotype. The V gene is TRBV4-1, the J gene TRBJ2-6; D is perhaps TRBD1 (5 bases). Germline CDR1 and CDR2: MGHRA and YSYEKL. The V end was cut by 3 bases, the J end by 2 bases, with 11 bases between. The CDR3 runs to 16 residues. CDR3 residues: CASSQSQGAGANVLTF. CDR3 DNA: TGCGCCAGCAGCCAGTCCCAGGGCGCTGGGGCCAACGTCCTGACTTTC.

V gene TRBV6-1 combines with J gene TRBJ2-1, with a tentative D call TRBD2 (6 bases). Germline V gene data show CDR1 as MNHNS and CDR2 as SASEGT. The CDR3 has 16 residues. Trimming cost V 4 bases and J 1 base, with 14 bases left between them. The CDR3 DNA sequence: TGTGCCAGCAGTGTTGGGGCTAGCGTATCCTACAATGAGCAGTTCTTC. Protein sequence: CASSVGASVSYNEQFF.

The chain employs TRBV6-4 and TRBJ2-2; weak D call: TRBD2 (5 bases). Germline CDR1 and CDR2: MRHNA and SNTAGT. V dropped 5 bases and J dropped 6 bases, with 13 bases sitting between them. The CDR3 spans 14 residues. The CDR3 nucleotides read TGTGCCAGCAGTCCCACTAGTTTCGCCGGGGAGCTGTTTTTT. Protein product: CASSPTSFAGELFF.